Below are 17 T cell receptor beta chains sequenced from a single sample in a study of human T cells and chemical hapten exposure. A single record per CDR3 protein comes from TCRdb applying MiXCR to the RACE reads. This sample has about 90,000 distinct CDR3 sequences, with 11% found just once. Documented time point: patch test 3, about 24 weeks after DPC sensitization. The treatment is: therapeutic diphenylcyclopropenone sensitization with weekly scalp DPC. The source material was whole blood, sampled in connection with sensitization to the hapten diphenylcyclopropenone (DPC). Receptors were obtained from a woman under 40 with alopecia areata. Some clones in this sample may be carry-over from other donors' samples.

This clonotype occurred a few times. The chain employs TRBV6-5 and TRBJ2-1; D gene ambiguous. V lost 2 bases, J lost 5 bases, and 1 base lay in between. This CDR3 spans 11 amino acids. Per germline, CDR1 MNHEY and CDR2 SVGAGI. CDR3 bases: TGTGCCAGCAGTTACGACAATGAGCAGTTCTTC. Translating it yields CASSYDNEQFF.

This clonotype was counted at least ten times. The V and J genes are TRBV21-1 and TRBJ2-5; the D call of TRBD2 is as the table states it, not checked on the DNA. TRBV21-1 is noted as a pseudogene. CDR3 length: 16 amino acids. The DNA of the CDR3 is TGTGCCAGCAGCAACCGAGCGGGACTTACCCAAGAGACCCAGTACTTC. Protein: CASSNRAGLTQETQYF.

V usage is TRBV20-1 and J usage is TRBJ1-6; a weak D match, TRBD1 (5 bases). The V end was cut by 1 base, the J end by 8 bases, with 12 bases between. CDR1 is DFQATT, CDR2 SNEGSKA, per germline (reference sequence). The length of the CDR3 is 14 residues. CDR3 nucleotides: TGCAGTGCTAGAGTGACAGAAGACGATTCACCCCTCCACTTT. Protein: CSARVTEDDSPLHF.

The chain carries TRBV29-1 and TRBJ2-4, with a weak D call TRBD1 (5 bases). CDR1 SQVTM and CDR2 ANQGSEA come from the germline V gene. V was trimmed by 6 bases and J by 1 base, leaving 10 bases between them. The CDR3 loop spans 13 amino acids. The DNA of the CDR3 is TGCAGCGTGACAGAAACGGCCAAAAACATTCAGTACTTC. Translating it yields CSVTETAKNIQYF.

This clonotype was picked up many times. The CDR3 spells CASNWRNNEKLFF. The CDR3 nucleotides are TGTGCCAGCAATTGGCGGAATAATGAAAAACTGTTTTTT. The chain couples TRBV2 to TRBJ1-4, with unresolved D. CDR3 length: 13 amino acids. Looked up from germline, CDR1 is SNHLY and CDR2 is FYNNEI. Trimming left V 7 bases short and J 4 bases short, with 10 bases between.

This clonotype came up many times. This chain links TRBV29-1 with TRBJ1-1; unclear D gene. The germline V gene has CDR1 SQVTM and CDR2 ANQGSEA. V dropped 7 bases and J dropped 1 base, with 13 bases sitting between them. This CDR3 is built from 13 residues. CDR3 nucleotide sequence: TGCAGCGCCAATAGGCTGGAGAACACTGAAGCTTTCTTT. This encodes CSANRLENTEAFF. The variable domain in full, with the rest retrieved from reference TRBV29-1 and TRBJ1-1, is SAVISQKPSRDICQRGTSLTIQCQVDSQVTMMFWYRQQPGQSLTLIATANQGSEATYESGFVIDKFPISRPNLTFSTLTVSNMSPEDSSIYLCSANRLENTEAFFGQGTRLTVV.

This clonotype was detected many times. The J gene is TRBJ2-5, the V gene TRBV10-3; D perhaps matches TRBD1 (5 bases). Per the germline V gene, CDR1 is ENHRY and CDR2 is SYGVKD. V lost 4 bases, J lost 7 bases, and 13 bases lay in between. There are 13 residues in the CDR3. CDR3 in amino acids: CAISGTTPGTQYF. Here the CDR3 DNA reads TGTGCCATCAGTGGGACAACTCCGGGGACCCAGTACTTC.

This clonotype has only a few counts. This chain uses TRBV4-2 with TRBJ1-4; D may be TRBD1 (5 bases). The ends were cut back, 0 bases at V and 5 bases at J, with 10 bases in the middle. CDR1 is LGHNA and CDR2 is YNFKEQ in the germline V gene. The CDR3 is 15 residues long. The DNA for the CDR3 is TGTGCCAGCAGCCAAGACGACAGAGGGAATGAAAAACTGTTTTTT. Protein product: CASSQDDRGNEKLFF.

This clonotype was observed at least ten times. This rearrangement joins TRBV6-5 to TRBJ1-2, with D possibly being TRBD1 (5 bases). The CDR3 loop spans 14 amino acids. Trimming removed 6 bases from V and 4 bases from J, with 15 bases in between. CDR1 is MNHEY, CDR2 SVGAGI, per germline. CDR3 in DNA: TGTGCCAGCAGGGTGGTAGAAAGGGGCTATGGCTACACCTTC. This gives the protein CASRVVERGYGYTF.

This clonotype was observed many times. The rearrangement uses TRBV5-5 and TRBJ1-1; D call uncertain. The V gene's germline CDR1 is SGHKS and CDR2 YYEKEE (reference sequence). With 3 bases removed from V and 1 base from J, the gap between germline ends came to 10 bases. The CDR3 consists of 14 residues. The CDR3 sequence is CASSSRTGNTEAFF. The CDR3 nucleotides read TGTGCCAGCAGCTCCAGGACGGGGAACACTGAAGCTTTCTTT. The entire variable domain, with the rest obtained from reference TRBV5-5 and TRBJ1-1, is as follows: DAGVTQSPTHLIKTRGQQVTLRCSPISGHKSVSWYQQVLGQGPQFIFQYYEKEERGRGNFPDRFSARQFPNYSSELNVNALLLGDSALYLCASSSRTGNTEAFFGQGTRLTVV.

This clonotype was counted between two and nine times. V usage is TRBV5-1 and J usage is TRBJ1-1, with 7 bases identical to TRBD1. Trimming at V came to 4 bases and at J to 4 bases, leaving 7 bases not matched to a gene. The CDR3 is made up of 14 amino acids. Germline-derived CDR1 and CDR2 are SGHRS and YFSETQ. The chain's CDR3 is CASSGDSTSTEAFF. The DNA for the CDR3 is TGCGCCAGCAGCGGGGACAGCACTTCCACTGAAGCTTTCTTT.

This clonotype was recorded at least ten times. The chain links TRBV18 to TRBJ1-5; a weak D match, TRBD1 (6 bases). There are 15 residues in the CDR3. Trimming left V 2 bases short and J 3 bases short, with 11 bases between. Germline V gives CDR1 KGHSH, CDR2 LQKENI. CDR3 loop: CASSPMQGINQPQHF. CDR3 nucleotides: TGTGCCAGCTCACCAATGCAGGGGATCAATCAGCCCCAGCATTTT.

The count of this clonotype is one. A much larger clone is a single base away; this may be a read error. The J gene is TRBJ2-7, the V gene TRBV11-2, with 8 bases fitting TRBD2. This CDR3 spans 16 amino acids. Germline CDR1 and CDR2: SGHAT and FQNNGV. As DNA, the CDR3 is TGTGCCAGCAGCTCGATAACTAGCGGCAGCTCCCACGAGCAGTACTTC. It is translated as CASSSITSGSSHEQYF.

CDR3 bases: TGTGCCAGCAGGACGGCCCCCGGGACAGGGCGCTCTGAAGCTTTCTTT. Amino acids: CASRTAPGTGRSEAFF. The chain links TRBV5-4 to TRBJ1-1; 9 nucleotides agree with TRBD1. CDR1 is SGHNT and CDR2 is YYREEE in the germline V gene (reference sequence). With 5 bases clipped from V and 6 bases from J, the junction kept 14 bases outside the gene matches. The CDR3 length is 16 residues.

Ten or more counts support this clonotype. The rearrangement joins TRBV12-3 or TRBV12-4 to TRBJ1-4; no clear D gene. The CDR3 sequence is 13 residues long. Trimming took off 6 bases at V and 2 bases at J, with 7 bases between the two ends. CDR3 DNA: TGTGCCAGCAGGGCCATGACTAATGAAAAACTGTTTTTT. Translated, it gives CASRAMTNEKLFF.

This clonotype was seen only a few times. This chain joins TRBV25-1 and TRBJ1-2, with 9 bases lining up with TRBD1. This CDR3 spans 16 amino acids. CDR1 MGHDK and CDR2 SYGVNS come from the germline V gene. The junction had 10 bases not matched to a gene; V was cut back by 2 bases and J by 6 bases. The CDR3 coding sequence is TGTGCCAGCAGTGAAAATCAGGGACAGGGCAGCCATGGCTACACCTTC. It encodes CASSENQGQGSHGYTF.

Concerning this clonotype itself: The final CDR3 position lacks the conserved phenylalanine or tryptophan, pointing to a likely read error. The chain carries TRBV7-8 and TRBJ1-1; D is uncertain. This CDR3 has 16 amino acids. Germline CDR1 is SGHVS and CDR2 is FQNEAQ. V was clipped by 1 base and J by 8 bases, with 20 bases between them. In nucleotides, the CDR3 is TGTGCCAGCAGCTTAGAGACACGGGTGAAAGAGAGGGAAGCTTTCATT. This translates into CASSLETRVKEREAFI.